The table lists the clone carrying this T cell receptor (beta chain) with a few counts. As yet, its antigen is unknown. A TCRbeta library incorporating unique molecular identifiers was prepared. In TCRdb, the PCR reads were re-called with MiXCR into one record per CDR3 protein. The sample lists 550,000 to 800,000 distinct CDR3 sequences, around 14% seen once, with 0.79% in the top ten. The data derive from a study of T-cell reconstitution after alpha-beta-depleted transplantation in children. Broader study findings: The study traced high day-60 TCRbeta diversity in some patients to surviving recipient T cells and thymic progenitors. Newly produced T cells mostly provided counts and TCRbeta diversity after one year, as hyperexpanded clones declined. The origin of alpha-beta T cells about two months after transplant was reportedly several hundred expanded graft clones.

The CDR3 extends over 15 amino acids. V lost 4 bases and J 4 bases, leaving 14 bases between the germline ends. Germline CDR1 and CDR2: GTSNPN and SVGIG (reference sequence). Here the sequenced sample was PBMCs, taken before TCRalphabeta/CD19-depleted stem cell transplant. The chain has TRBV30 and TRBJ2-6; D may be TRBD1 (6 bases). The TCR originated in a girl aged 2 to 9 with congenital amegakaryocytic thrombocytopenia, due to receive a stem cell transplant. The CDR3 is CAWKKQGSGANVLTF. The CDR3, as DNA: TGTGCCTGGAAGAAACAGGGTTCCGGGGCCAACGTCCTGACTTTC.